These T cell receptor beta chains were read from a single sample in a study of T cell changes during pregnancy in multiple sclerosis. TCRdb's table, derived via immunoSEQ multiplex PCR, lists solely in-frame clones and lacks some. The sample contains roughly 46,000 clones, 85% to 95% of which appear only once. The sequenced sample was peripheral blood, obtained in the third trimester of pregnancy. Receptors were obtained from a female donor with multiple sclerosis, enrolled in a pregnancy study. CDR3s include the opening cysteine and the closing phenylalanine or tryptophan. D genes are given only for firm matches. The size field is filled for only some rows; it gives once, few, many or a size class.

d_gene: NA
v_gene: TRBV2
j_gene: TRBJ2-5
abundance: NA
CDR3aa: CASSEVGLFQETQYF
CDR3nt: TGTGCCAGCAGTGAAGTTGGACTATTTCAAGAGACCCAGTACTTC

d_gene: NA
v_gene: TRBV6-5
j_gene: TRBJ1-2
abundance: NA
CDR3aa: CASSLAGGSSGYTF
CDR3nt: TGTGCCAGCAGTCTAGCTGGGGGCTCCTCTGGCTACACCTTC

d_gene: TRBD2
v_gene: TRBV7-2
j_gene: TRBJ2-3
abundance: NA
CDR3aa: CASSPGLAGAVDTQYF
CDR3nt: TGTGCCAGCAGCCCCGGACTAGCGGGAGCCGTGGATACGCAGTATTTT

d_gene: NA
v_gene: TRBV29-1
j_gene: TRBJ1-2
abundance: NA
CDR3aa: CSARRGYYGYTF
CDR3nt: TGCAGCGCCAGGAGGGGATACTATGGCTACACCTTC

d_gene: TRBD1
v_gene: TRBV6-1
j_gene: TRBJ2-1
abundance: NA
CDR3aa: CASGQDWGNEQFF
CDR3nt: TGTGCCAGCGGACAGGACTGGGGCAATGAGCAGTTCTTC

d_gene: TRBD2
v_gene: TRBV28
j_gene: TRBJ2-7
abundance: once
CDR3aa: CASGNSGSTYEQYF
CDR3nt: TGTGCCAGCGGTAATAGCGGGAGCACCTACGAGCAGTACTTC

d_gene: TRBD2
v_gene: TRBV6-4
j_gene: TRBJ2-1
abundance: once
CDR3aa: CASSAIRLAGGPGDEQFF
CDR3nt: TGTGCCAGCAGTGCCATCCGACTAGCGGGAGGGCCAGGGGATGAGCAGTTCTTC

d_gene: TRBD2
v_gene: TRBV18
j_gene: TRBJ2-7
abundance: NA
CDR3aa: CASSPSFSGTGYEQYF
CDR3nt: TGTGCCAGCTCACCCTCCTTTAGCGGGACCGGCTACGAGCAGTACTTC

d_gene: TRBD1
v_gene: TRBV29-1
j_gene: TRBJ1-1
abundance: few
CDR3aa: CSVVVTGVRNTEAFF
CDR3nt: TGCAGCGTTGTAGTGACAGGGGTTCGTAACACTGAAGCTTTCTTT

d_gene: TRBD1
v_gene: TRBV12-5
j_gene: TRBJ2-2
abundance: NA
CDR3aa: CASGLWDSSNTGELFF
CDR3nt: TGTGCTAGTGGTTTGTGGGACAGTTCGAACACCGGGGAGCTGTTTTTT

d_gene: NA
v_gene: TRBV5-6
j_gene: TRBJ1-3
abundance: NA
CDR3aa: CASSSEGGYGGNTIYF
CDR3nt: TGTGCCAGCAGCTCCGAGGGAGGGTACGGTGGAAACACCATATATTTT

d_gene: TRBD1
v_gene: TRBV28
j_gene: TRBJ2-5
abundance: NA
CDR3aa: CASSFRLVQGDKETQYF
CDR3nt: TGTGCCAGCAGTTTTCGGCTAGTGCAGGGGGACAAAGAGACCCAGTACTTC

d_gene: NA
v_gene: TRBV6-5
j_gene: TRBJ1-2
abundance: once
CDR3aa: CASARSGGSYGYTF
CDR3nt: TGTGCCAGCGCCCGAAGCGGGGGCTCCTATGGCTACACCTTC

d_gene: NA
v_gene: TRBV6-1
j_gene: TRBJ2-3
abundance: NA
CDR3aa: CASSERFVGEGIDTQYF
CDR3nt: TGTGCCAGCAGTGAAAGGTTTGTCGGGGAAGGAATTGATACGCAGTATTTT

d_gene: NA
v_gene: TRBV4-2
j_gene: TRBJ2-3
abundance: NA
CDR3aa: CASSQEGADSGTDTQYF
CDR3nt: TGTGCCAGCAGCCAAGAGGGCGCTGACAGTGGCACAGATACGCAGTATTTT

d_gene: TRBD2
v_gene: TRBV4-1
j_gene: TRBJ2-1
abundance: NA
CDR3aa: CASSQPPNYRRSSGNNEQFF
CDR3nt: TGCGCCAGCAGCCAACCCCCGAACTACCGCCGGTCTAGCGGAAACAATGAGCAGTTCTTC

d_gene: NA
v_gene: TRBV11-1
j_gene: TRBJ2-2
abundance: NA
CDR3aa: CASSHGHSNTGELFF
CDR3nt: TGTGCCAGCAGCCACGGACATTCGAACACCGGGGAGCTGTTTTTT

d_gene: NA
v_gene: TRBV5-1
j_gene: TRBJ2-1
abundance: NA
CDR3aa: CASSLTTRSSYNEQFF
CDR3nt: TGCGCCAGCAGCTTGACGACTAGGAGCTCCTACAATGAGCAGTTCTTC

d_gene: TRBD1
v_gene: TRBV7-6
j_gene: TRBJ2-4
abundance: NA
CDR3aa: CASSLGRTGGSENIQYF
CDR3nt: TGTGCCAGCAGCTTAGGACGGACAGGGGGCTCGGAAAACATTCAGTACTTC

d_gene: NA
v_gene: TRBV12-5
j_gene: TRBJ2-5
abundance: NA
CDR3aa: CASALGGRLGETQYF
CDR3nt: TGTGCTAGTGCCTTGGGGGGAAGACTTGGGGAGACCCAGTACTTC

d_gene: TRBD2
v_gene: TRBV6-1
j_gene: TRBJ2-3
abundance: NA
CDR3aa: CASSKTSGTADTQYF
CDR3nt: TGTGCCAGCAGTAAGACTAGCGGGACGGCAGATACGCAGTATTTT

d_gene: NA
v_gene: TRBV18
j_gene: TRBJ2-5
abundance: NA
CDR3aa: CASSPGEETQYF
CDR3nt: TGTGCCAGCTCACCAGGGGAGGAGACCCAGTACTTC

d_gene: TRBD2
v_gene: TRBV9
j_gene: TRBJ2-3
abundance: NA
CDR3aa: CASSVAGGASTDTQYF
CDR3nt: TGTGCCAGCAGCGTGGCGGGGGGAGCCAGCACAGATACGCAGTATTTT

d_gene: TRBD1
v_gene: TRBV30
j_gene: TRBJ1-1
abundance: few
CDR3aa: CAWSGGTGRSEAFF
CDR3nt: TGTGCCTGGAGTGGAGGGACAGGGCGGTCGGAAGCTTTCTTT

d_gene: NA
v_gene: TRBV6-6
j_gene: TRBJ1-4
abundance: once
CDR3aa: CASGSTNEKLFF
CDR3nt: TGTGCCAGCGGCTCCACTAATGAAAAACTGTTTTTT

d_gene: NA
v_gene: TRBV29-1
j_gene: TRBJ2-1
abundance: NA
CDR3aa: CSVDRRSSYNEQFF
CDR3nt: TGCAGCGTTGATAGACGGAGCTCCTACAATGAGCAGTTCTTC

d_gene: TRBD1
v_gene: TRBV7-2
j_gene: TRBJ2-5
abundance: NA
CDR3aa: CASSLATGEVTQYF
CDR3nt: TGTGCCAGCAGCTTAGCGACAGGGGAGGTGACCCAGTACTTC

d_gene: TRBD2
v_gene: TRBV19
j_gene: TRBJ2-6
abundance: NA
CDR3aa: CASSPRGGSGANVLTF
CDR3nt: TGTGCCAGTAGTCCCCGCGGGGGCTCTGGGGCCAACGTCCTGACTTTC